The rows below give T cell receptor beta chains drawn from one sample of a study of T cell repertoires in cytomegalovirus infection. These receptors have no identified antigens. MiXCR, run by TCRdb on the reads, gives a single entry per CDR3 protein. This sample has about 310,000 distinct CDR3 sequences; roughly 25% occur once, and the top ten carry roughly 14%. The input for sequencing was cultured PBMCs, taken from culture after CMV antigen stimulation. The receptors derive from a human donor in good health (CMV status not recorded). Some clones in this sample may be carry-over from other donors' samples. The CDR3 runs from the conserved cysteine through the conserved F or W. D genes are given only for firm matches. Rows may omit the clone size; those that give it use once, few, many or a size class.

TRBV6-5	-	TRBJ1-3	-	TGTGCCAGCAGTTACGTACAGCCTGCTGCTGGAAACACCATATATTTT	CASSYVQPAAGNTIYF
TRBV11-2	TRBD1	TRBJ2-3	many	TGTGCCAGCAGCCCCGGGACAGGGCTTAGCACAGATACGCAGTATTTT	CASSPGTGLSTDTQYF
TRBV11-2	-	TRBJ2-7	-	TGTGCCAGCAGCTTAGGAATGGCCTACGAGCAGTACTTC	CASSLGMAYEQYF
TRBV3-1	-	TRBJ2-3	-	TGTGCCAGCAGCCAAGGGCCTTCGAGCACAGATACGCAGTATTTT	CASSQGPSSTDTQYF
TRBV28	TRBD1	TRBJ1-5	few	TGTGCCAGCAGTGGAGGGGGCAAGCCGAATCAGCCCCAGCATTTT	CASSGGGKPNQPQHF
TRBV7-2	-	TRBJ1-2	many	TGTGCCAGCAGCTTAGCGTCGCTTAACTATGGCTACACCTTC	CASSLASLNYGYTF
TRBV28	-	TRBJ2-3	-	TGTGCCAGCCTTACGAGGGGGGCGGGAGTGGATACGCAGTATTTT	CASLTRGAGVDTQYF
TRBV12-3/TRBV12-4	-	TRBJ1-5	-	TGTGCCAGCAGACAACAGGGTTTGCATCAGCCCCAGCATTTT	CASRQQGLHQPQHF
TRBV6-1	-	TRBJ1-2	few	TGTGCCAGTAAGGAGGGGACCCACTATGGCTACACCTTC	CASKEGTHYGYTF
TRBV7-2	-	TRBJ2-3	many	TGTGCCAGCAGCTTAATTGGTGCAGGGTTTTTCGATACGCAGTATTTT	CASSLIGAGFFDTQYF
TRBV28	TRBD1	TRBJ1-2	few	TGTGCCAGCAGTTTTGCAGGGGGCGTTGGCTACACCTTC	CASSFAGGVGYTF
TRBV19	TRBD1	TRBJ1-6	few	TGTGCCAGTAGTATGGGACAGGGCGATTCACCCCTCCACTTT	CASSMGQGDSPLHF
TRBV6-1	-	TRBJ1-5	-	TGTGCCAGTGGGGTTAATCAGCCCCAGCATTTT	CASGVNQPQHF
TRBV7-8	-	TRBJ1-5	many	TGTGCCAGCAGCTTCTACAGGTCTGGGAGGAATCAGCCCCAGCATTTT	CASSFYRSGRNQPQHF
TRBV7-2	-	TRBJ2-1	once	TGTGCCAGCAGCCGGGACCCAGGCAATGAGCAGTTCTTC	CASSRDPGNEQFF
TRBV7-6	TRBD2	TRBJ2-7	few	TGTGCCAGCAGCTTAGAGGGAGGGGAGCAGTACTTC	CASSLEGGEQYF